Below are 31 T cell receptor beta chains sequenced from a single sample in a study of blood T cell repertoires in COVID-19. Produced via immunoSEQ multiplex PCR; TCRdb's table is partial and in-frame only. The sample yields hundreds of thousands of clones, approximately 90% seen once. The sequenced material came from PBMCs or T cells enriched from blood (not recorded which). These TCRs come from a man aged 35 to 55 who had recovered from COVID-19.

This chain connects TRBV7-9 to TRBJ1-1, with 10 bases fitting TRBD1. V lost 3 bases to trimming and J lost 8 bases; unmatched junction nucleotides: 6. CDR3 length equals 14 residues. Germline V gene data show CDR1 as SEHNR and CDR2 as FQNEAQ (reference sequence). CDR3 sequence (DNA): TGTGCCAGCAGCTTTGGGGACAGGGGACCGGAAGCTTTCTTT. Translation gives CASSFGDRGPEAFF.

The chain joins TRBV10-2 to TRBJ2-3; 11 nucleotides align to TRBD2. The CDR3 is 15 residues long. Germline V gives CDR1 WSHSY, CDR2 SAAADI. V lost 8 bases and J lost 0; bases outside the gene matches: 4. CDR3 amino acids: CASRTSGGSTDTQYF. The CDR3 region has the DNA TGCGCCAGCCGAACTAGCGGGGGCAGCACAGATACGCAGTATTTT.

The chain has TRBV5-8 and TRBJ2-7, with D tentatively TRBD2 (6 bases). V lost 0 bases and J lost 1, with 11 bases in between. This CDR3 is 15 amino acids long. CDR1 SGHTS and CDR2 YDEGEE come from the germline V gene. The CDR3 sequence is CASSLGRAGSYEQYF. Written as DNA, the CDR3 is TGTGCCAGCAGCTTGGGGAGGGCAGGGTCCTACGAGCAGTACTTC.

This clone is a singleton in its sample. V gene TRBV2 combines with J gene TRBJ1-2, with TRBD1 matching over 7 bases. Germline CDR1 is SNHLY and CDR2 is FYNNEI. The CDR3 totals 13 residues. Germline trimming cut 3 bases from V and 7 bases from J; bases unmatched to any gene: 5. The CDR3 sequence is CASSDDREAGYTF. The CDR3 bases are TGTGCCAGCAGTGATGACAGGGAAGCTGGCTACACCTTC.

CDR3: CASSRGIGETQYF. The CDR3 DNA reads as TGTGCCAGCAGCCGCGGGATTGGGGAGACCCAGTACTTC. The chain couples TRBV7-8 to TRBJ2-5; tentatively, D is TRBD2 (6 bases). CDR1 and CDR2 (germline): SGHVS, FQNEAQ. The CDR3 has 13 residues. V was trimmed by 5 bases and J by 5 bases, leaving 12 bases between them.

The chain uses TRBV10-1 and TRBJ2-6, with D maybe TRBD1 (6 bases). This CDR3 has 15 residues. The germline gives CDR1 WNHNN, CDR2 SYGVQD (reference sequence). Trimming removed 2 bases at V and 4 bases at J, with 9 bases between. CDR3 region: CASSEQGSGANVLTF. The DNA for the CDR3 is TGCGCCAGCAGTGAGCAGGGGTCCGGGGCCAACGTCCTGACTTTC.

This chain joins TRBV7-4 and TRBJ2-7; D might be TRBD1 (6 bases). The V gene's germline CDR1 is SGHVT and CDR2 SQSDAQ. V lost 5 bases and J lost 4, with 15 bases in between. The CDR3 loop spans 14 amino acids. The CDR3 DNA follows: TGTGCCAGCAGCAACAGGGACGGCCTATACGAGCAGTACTTC. This sequence encodes CASSNRDGLYEQYF.

The chain has TRBV28 and TRBJ2-7, with TRBD1 matching 7 bases. The length of the CDR3 is 15 residues. The V gene's germline CDR1 is MDHEN and CDR2 SYDVKM. Germline trimming cut 8 bases from V and 0 bases from J; bases unmatched to any gene: 10. DNA of the CDR3: TGTGCCAGCCCCCCCCCGGGACAGCTCTCCTACGAGCAGTACTTC. Encoded protein: CASPPPGQLSYEQYF. Drawing the rest from reference TRBV28 and TRBJ2-7, the complete variable domain is DVKVTQSSRYLVKRTGEKVFLECVQDMDHENMFWYRQDPGLGLRLIYFSYDVKMKEKGDIPEGYSVSREKKERFSLILESASTNQTSMYLCASPPPGQLSYEQYFGPGTRLTVT.

The CDR3 nucleotides are TGTGCCAGCAGGCAACCCCGACAGAGTCCCGCCCAGCCCCAGCATTTT. Translated, it gives CASRQPRQSPAQPQHF. V and J are TRBV28 and TRBJ1-5; possible D gene TRBD1, 5 bases. V gave up 6 bases and J gave up 7 bases, with 22 bases separating them. Germline lookup yields CDR1 MDHEN and CDR2 SYDVKM. The CDR3 spans 16 residues. Full variable domain (outside the CDR3, taken from reference TRBV28 and TRBJ1-5): DVKVTQSSRYLVKRTGEKVFLECVQDMDHENMFWYRQDPGLGLRLIYFSYDVKMKEKGDIPEGYSVSREKKERFSLILESASTNQTSMYLCASRQPRQSPAQPQHFGDGTRLSIL.

The V gene is TRBV13, the J gene TRBJ2-7, with no clear D. The germline V gene encodes CDR1 PRHDT and CDR2 FYEKMQ (reference sequence). V was trimmed by 2 bases and J by 5 bases, leaving 13 bases between them. There are 14 residues in the CDR3. The CDR3 spells CASSLNRWAHEQYF. In DNA form, the CDR3 reads TGTGCCAGCAGCTTAAATCGGTGGGCGCACGAGCAGTACTTC.

The chain uses TRBV12-3 or TRBV12-4 and TRBJ1-6, with TRBD1 identical over 10 bases. J was trimmed by 8 bases and V by 6 bases; bases with no gene match: 1. The CDR3 runs 13 residues. The CDR3 DNA reads as TGTGCCAGCAGGGACAGGGGGGATTCACCCCTCCACTTT. Its protein is CASRDRGDSPLHF.

This clone came up once. The chain uses TRBV28 and TRBJ1-4; D remains ambiguous. CDR1 is MDHEN and CDR2 is SYDVKM in the germline V gene. Deletions cut 5 bases from V and 0 bases from J, with 13 bases between. CDR3 size: 16 residues. The CDR3 DNA follows: TGTGCCAGCAGTATCAACAGTTGGACAACTAATGAAAAACTGTTTTTT. Translating gives CASSINSWTTNEKLFF.

The J gene is TRBJ1-4, the V gene TRBV12-3 or TRBV12-4; 7 bases are shared with TRBD1. The ends lost 8 bases at V and 7 bases at J; junction bases unmatched: 4. The CDR3 length is 12 residues. The CDR3 is CASGTVREKLFF. The CDR3 DNA follows: TGTGCCAGCGGGACAGTTCGTGAAAAACTGTTTTTT.

The chain carries TRBV6-6 and TRBJ1-5; TRBD1 agrees at 7 bases. The CDR3 consists of 14 residues. Germline values: CDR1 MNHNY, CDR2 SVGAGI (reference sequence). Germline trimming cut 7 bases from V and 7 bases from J; bases unmatched to any gene: 10. The CDR3 sequence is CASTKGADLQPQHF. In nucleotides, the CDR3 is TGTGCCAGCACCAAGGGGGCCGATTTGCAGCCCCAGCATTTT.

The chain couples TRBV4-1 to TRBJ1-1; perhaps TRBD1 as D (5 bases). There are 15 residues in the CDR3. Looked up from germline, CDR1 is MGHRA and CDR2 is YSYEKL. The ends were cut back, 4 bases at V and 5 bases at J, with 17 bases in the middle. This CDR3 reads CASSRRVRRATEAFF. The CDR3 coding sequence is TGCGCCAGCAGCCGCAGGGTTAGGCGCGCTACTGAAGCTTTCTTT.

J is TRBJ1-5 and V is TRBV19, with 7 bases that match TRBD1. Germline loops: CDR1 LNHDA, CDR2 SQIVND (reference sequence). The CDR3 is made up of 14 amino acids. With 8 bases clipped from V and 0 bases from J, the junction kept 4 bases outside the gene matches. CDR3 sequence: CASGDSDSNQPQHF. Written as DNA, the CDR3 is TGTGCCAGTGGGGACAGTGATAGCAATCAGCCCCAGCATTTT.

This chain connects TRBV9 to TRBJ1-6; 7 bases agree with TRBD1. Unmatched junction bases numbered 5, after V lost 4 bases and J lost 7 bases. This CDR3 is 14 amino acids long. Germline CDR1 is SGDLS and CDR2 is YYNGEE. CDR3 sequence reads: CASSQQGSNSPLHF. CDR3 coding DNA: TGTGCCAGCAGCCAACAGGGGTCAAATTCACCCCTCCACTTT.

This clone was seen more than once but under ten times. The chain combines TRBV27 with TRBJ1-6; TRBD1 matches at 8 bases. Germline V gene lookup returns CDR1 MNHEY and CDR2 SMNVEV (reference sequence). V trimming: 6 bases; J trimming: 9 bases; junction bases outside the gene matches: 4. CDR3 size: 13 residues. CDR3 in DNA: TGTGCCAGCAGAGGACAGGGTGCTTCACCCCTCCACTTT. Protein sequence: CASRGQGASPLHF.

This sequence joins TRBV19 and TRBJ2-7; 7 bases agree with TRBD1. The J segment lost 2 bases and the V segment lost 5 bases, leaving 6 bases of the junction unmatched. This CDR3 is built from 14 residues. Germline CDR1 and CDR2: LNHDA and SQIVND (reference sequence). The CDR3 region is CASSGDSATYEQYF. CDR3 DNA: TGTGCCAGTAGTGGGGACAGTGCTACCTACGAGCAGTACTTC.

This chain uses TRBV4-3 with TRBJ1-6; D not resolved. CDR1 and CDR2 from the germline V gene are LGHNA and YSLEER. With 1 base removed from V and 9 bases from J, the gap between germline ends came to 13 bases. The CDR3 has 15 residues. DNA for the CDR3: TGCGCCAGCAGCCAAGTTTCTTCCACGAGTTCACCCCTCCACTTT. It is translated as CASSQVSSTSSPLHF.

The V and J genes are TRBV2 and TRBJ2-5; 15 bases match TRBD2. J gave up 4 bases and V 6 bases, and 3 bases lay outside the gene matches. This CDR3 is 15 amino acids long. The V gene's germline CDR1 is SNHLY and CDR2 FYNNEI. The CDR3 bases are TGTGCCAGCAGCCCGGGACTAGCGGGGGGAGAGACCCAGTACTTC. Protein sequence: CASSPGLAGGETQYF.

This clone was counted only a few times. The chain has TRBV20-1 and TRBJ2-5; D ambiguous. V was trimmed by 3 bases and J by 5 bases, leaving 7 bases between them. The germline V gene encodes CDR1 DFQATT and CDR2 SNEGSKA (reference sequence). CDR3 length: 11 amino acids. CDR3 sequence reads: CSARESETQYF. CDR3 DNA sequence: TGCAGTGCTAGGGAGTCGGAGACCCAGTACTTC.

The CDR3 bases are TGTGCCACTGGGGAGGCAGGTTCAGATACGCAGTATTTT. It translates to CATGEAGSDTQYF. This chain connects TRBV15 to TRBJ2-3; maybe TRBD2 (6 bases). V lost 9 bases, J lost 4 bases, and 14 bases lay in between. The CDR3 spans 13 residues. The V gene's germline CDR1 is LNHNV and CDR2 YYDKDF (reference sequence).

This clone was detected a few times. The chain couples TRBV29-1 to TRBJ1-1, with D unresolved. Per germline, CDR1 SQVTM and CDR2 ANQGSEA. Trimming pared 5 bases from V and 5 bases from J, leaving 9 bases between. The CDR3 is made up of 11 amino acids. The CDR3: CSVSLRTEAFF. The CDR3 nucleotides are TGCAGCGTTAGCTTGCGGACTGAAGCTTTCTTT.

Here the CDR3 DNA reads TGCGCCAGCAGCCGCCGTGCTAGCGGGGGAACCTACGAGCAGTACTTC. Residues: CASSRRASGGTYEQYF. The gene calls are TRBV4-1 and TRBJ2-7, with 10 bases identical to TRBD2. CDR1 is MGHRA and CDR2 is YSYEKL in the germline V gene. V lost 4 bases to trimming and J lost 2 bases; unmatched junction nucleotides: 8. This CDR3 is 16 amino acids long.

The V call is TRBV18, the J call TRBJ2-7; TRBD1 aligns across 9 bases. The germline CDR1 and CDR2 sequences are KGHSH and LQKENI. The CDR3 length is 14 residues. The V gene end was trimmed by 3 bases and the J gene end by 6 bases; junction bases not matched to a gene: 6. In nucleotides, the CDR3 is TGTGCCAGCTCACCGGGACAGGGCGTGGGCGAGCAGTACTTC. Its protein is CASSPGQGVGEQYF.

The V call is TRBV11-2, the J call TRBJ2-5; 7 bases line up with TRBD2. Germline CDR1 and CDR2: SGHAT and FQNNGV. The CDR3 sequence is 16 residues long. Trimming removed 7 bases from V and 4 bases from J; junction bases left unmatched: 15. CDR3: CASTFGGGRYGETQYF. The DNA for the CDR3 is TGTGCCAGCACCTTCGGGGGAGGGCGGTATGGAGAGACCCAGTACTTC.

The rearrangement uses TRBV27 and TRBJ1-6; D not resolved. This CDR3 has 14 amino acids. V dropped 3 bases and J dropped 6 bases, with 9 bases sitting between them. Germline-derived CDR1 and CDR2 are MNHEY and SMNVEV (reference sequence). DNA for the CDR3: TGTGCCAGCAGTTTGGACGGAGGTAATTCACCCCTCCACTTT. This translates into CASSLDGGNSPLHF.

V usage is TRBV19 and J usage is TRBJ1-1; D is uncertain. Trimming took off 5 bases at V and 3 bases at J, with 4 bases between the two ends. Germline CDR1 and CDR2: LNHDA and SQIVND (reference sequence). This CDR3 has 11 residues. The CDR3 region is CASSPDTEAFF. Written as DNA, the CDR3 is TGTGCCAGTAGTCCGGACACTGAAGCTTTCTTT.

CDR3 amino acids: CASSQTPTGEQYF. CDR3 sequence (DNA): TGCGCCAGCAGCCAAACACCCACGGGTGAGCAGTACTTC. J is TRBJ2-7 and V is TRBV4-3; D is unclear. This CDR3 has 13 residues. The V and J ends lost 2 bases and 7 bases respectively, with 12 bases between them. From germline, CDR1 is LGHNA and CDR2 YSLEER.

The chain combines TRBV5-1 with TRBJ2-1; TRBD1 matches 8 bases. Germline V gene sequence: CDR1 SGHRS, CDR2 YFSETQ. V dropped 0 bases and J dropped 5; count of bases not matched to a gene: 1. This CDR3 is built from 14 residues. This CDR3 is CASSLGQGNNEQFF. The CDR3 nucleotides read TGCGCCAGCAGCTTGGGACAGGGGAACAATGAGCAGTTCTTC.